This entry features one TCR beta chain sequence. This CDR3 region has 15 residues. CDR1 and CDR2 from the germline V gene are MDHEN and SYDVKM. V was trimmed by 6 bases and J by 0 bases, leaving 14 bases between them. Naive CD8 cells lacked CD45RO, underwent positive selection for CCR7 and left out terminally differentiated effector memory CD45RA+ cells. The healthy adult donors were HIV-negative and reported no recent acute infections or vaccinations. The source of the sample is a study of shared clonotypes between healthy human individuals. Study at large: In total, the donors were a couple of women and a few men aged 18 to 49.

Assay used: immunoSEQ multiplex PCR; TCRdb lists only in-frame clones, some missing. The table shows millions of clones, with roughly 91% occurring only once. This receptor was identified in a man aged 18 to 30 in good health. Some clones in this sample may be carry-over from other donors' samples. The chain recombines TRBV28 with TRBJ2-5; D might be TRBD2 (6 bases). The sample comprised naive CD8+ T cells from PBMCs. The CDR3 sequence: CASRGNLAYQETQYF. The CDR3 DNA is TGTGCCAGCAGGGGGAACCTAGCGTACCAAGAGACCCAGTACTTC.